This TCR beta chain stems from a study of cytomegalovirus exposure and HLA in healthy donors. Primers included in the PCR were 60 Vbeta and 13 Jbeta primers. The assay was immunoSEQ multiplex PCR, and TCRdb's table has in-frame clones only and misses some. The data contain about 160,000 clones, approximately 80% of them singletons. CDR3 length: 13 residues. CDR1 is LNHDA, CDR2 SQIVND, per germline (reference sequence). V shed 0 bases and J shed 9 bases, with 11 bases lying between them. The TCR sequence derives from a woman in her 30s in good health and CMV-seropositive. The sequenced material came from PBMCs. The chain joins TRBV19 to TRBJ1-1; no clear D. CDR3 nucleotides: TGTGCCAGTAGTATAGACCTAACGAGGAAAGCTTTCTTT. Its translation is CASSIDLTRKAFF.